This TCR beta chain was recovered during a study of blood T cell repertoires in COVID-19. Background on the study: The United States, Italy and Spain supplied acute and convalescent COVID-19 samples.

There are a few counts of this clone. The CDR3 runs 14 residues. V shed 8 bases and J 5 bases; nucleotides not matched to a gene: 6. Germline CDR1 and CDR2: GTSNPN and SVGIG (reference sequence). As processed by the authors: Using reference gene primer amplification, nucleated cell counts were estimated. Only in-frame clones appear in the TCRdb table, and some are missing; sequencing was by immunoSEQ multiplex PCR. D and trimming come from the DNA, and the V and J calls and clone size come from that table. The sample consists of more than 250,000 clones, 86% of them appearing once. The clonotype was recovered from a woman aged 25 to 45 who had recovered from COVID-19. This chain links TRBV30 with TRBJ1-6, with 10 bases lining up with TRBD1. The sequencing sample was made of peripheral blood. The CDR3 sequence: CARDRGIDNSPLHF. The CDR3 nucleotides are TGTGCCAGGGACAGGGGAATTGATAATTCACCCCTCCACTTT. Looking up the rest from reference TRBV30 and TRBJ1-6 gives the full variable domain: SQTIHQWPATLVQPVGSPLSLECTVEGTSNPNLYWYRQAAGRGLQLLFYSVGIGQISSEVPQNLSASRPQDRQFILSSKKLLLSDSGFYLCARDRGIDNSPLHFGNGTRLTVT.